These 2 T cell receptor beta chains came from one sample sequenced in a study of T cell responses to AZD1222 COVID-19 vaccine. Only in-frame clones appear in the TCRdb table, and some are missing; sequencing was by immunoSEQ multiplex PCR. The sample includes 80,000 or so clones, roughly nine tenths seen only once; the top ten take 1.5%. Sequencing used peripheral blood, obtained on day 0 of AZD1222 vaccination. All receptors come from an adult in good health.

This sequence joins TRBV7-8 and TRBJ2-3; D is unclear. Deletions cut 5 bases from V and 2 bases from J, with 17 bases between. The V gene's germline CDR1 is SGHVS and CDR2 FQNEAQ. The CDR3 consists of 16 residues. CDR3 nucleotides: TGTGCCAGCAGCCCCAGCGTACAGCTTATCACAGATACGCAGTATTTT. It is translated as CASSPSVQLITDTQYF.

The chain links TRBV30 to TRBJ1-1; D ambiguous. Trimming took 0 bases from V and 4 from J, leaving 9 bases between them. CDR3 size: 13 residues. Germline-derived CDR1 and CDR2 are GTSNPN and SVGIG (reference sequence). CDR3 coding DNA: TGTGCCTGGAGTGTCAAAGAAGGCACTGAAGCTTTCTTT. Translated: CAWSVKEGTEAFF.